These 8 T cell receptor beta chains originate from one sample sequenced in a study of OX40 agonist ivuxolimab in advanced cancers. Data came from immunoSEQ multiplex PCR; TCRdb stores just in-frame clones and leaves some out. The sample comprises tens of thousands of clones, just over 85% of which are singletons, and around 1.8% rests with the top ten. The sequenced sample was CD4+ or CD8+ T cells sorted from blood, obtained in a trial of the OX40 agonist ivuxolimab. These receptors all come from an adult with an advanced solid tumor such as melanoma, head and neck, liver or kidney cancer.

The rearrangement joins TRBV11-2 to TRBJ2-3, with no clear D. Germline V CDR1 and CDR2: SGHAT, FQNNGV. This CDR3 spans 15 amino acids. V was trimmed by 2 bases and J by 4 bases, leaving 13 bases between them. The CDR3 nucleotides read TGTGCCAGCAGCTTATTGGGCTTAGCCGCAGATACGCAGTATTTT. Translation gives CASSLLGLAADTQYF.

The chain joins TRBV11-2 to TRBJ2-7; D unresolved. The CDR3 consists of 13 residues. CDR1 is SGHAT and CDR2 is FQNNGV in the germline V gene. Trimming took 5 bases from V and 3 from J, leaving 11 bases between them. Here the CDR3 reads CASSPAIIYEQYF. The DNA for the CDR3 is TGTGCCAGCAGCCCAGCTATAATCTACGAGCAGTACTTC.

In DNA, the CDR3 is TGCGCCAGCAGTCACTTAGGACTAGCCTACAATGAGCAGTTCTTC. As protein: CASSHLGLAYNEQFF. This chain connects TRBV23-1 to TRBJ2-1, with 7 nucleotides matching TRBD2. TRBV23-1 is given ORF status, its function remaining uncertain. The CDR3 is made up of 15 amino acids. V gave up 3 bases and J gave up 2 bases; unmatched junction bases: 4.

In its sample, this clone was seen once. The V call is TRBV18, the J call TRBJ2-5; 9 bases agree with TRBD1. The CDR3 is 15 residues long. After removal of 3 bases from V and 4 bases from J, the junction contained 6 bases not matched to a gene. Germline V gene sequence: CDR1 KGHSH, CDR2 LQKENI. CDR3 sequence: CASSPGTGLRETQYF. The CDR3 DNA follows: TGTGCCAGCTCACCGGGGACAGGGCTTCGAGAGACCCAGTACTTC. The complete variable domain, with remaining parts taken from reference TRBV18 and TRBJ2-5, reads NAGVMQNPRHLVRRRGQEARLRCSPMKGHSHVYWYRQLPEEGLKFMVYLQKENIIDESGMPKERFSAEFPKEGPSILRIQQVVRGDSAAYFCASSPGTGLRETQYFGPGTRLLVL.

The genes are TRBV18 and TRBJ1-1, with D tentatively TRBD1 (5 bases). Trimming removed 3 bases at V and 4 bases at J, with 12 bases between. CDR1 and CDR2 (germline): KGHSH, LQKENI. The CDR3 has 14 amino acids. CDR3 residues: CASSPATGVTEAFF. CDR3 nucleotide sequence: TGTGCCAGCTCACCGGCAACGGGGGTCACTGAAGCTTTCTTT.

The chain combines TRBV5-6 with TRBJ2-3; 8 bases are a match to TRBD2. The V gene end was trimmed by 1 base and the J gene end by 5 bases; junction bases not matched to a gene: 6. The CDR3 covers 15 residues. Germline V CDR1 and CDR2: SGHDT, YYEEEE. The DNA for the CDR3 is TGTGCCAGCAGCTTGTCCAGCGGGAGCGTAGATACGCAGTATTTT. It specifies CASSLSSGSVDTQYF.

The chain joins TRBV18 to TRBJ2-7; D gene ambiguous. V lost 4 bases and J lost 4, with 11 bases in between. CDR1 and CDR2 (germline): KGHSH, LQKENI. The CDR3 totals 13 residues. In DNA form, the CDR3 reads TGTGCCAGCTCACTCCAGCAAGGGTACGAGCAGTACTTC. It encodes CASSLQQGYEQYF.

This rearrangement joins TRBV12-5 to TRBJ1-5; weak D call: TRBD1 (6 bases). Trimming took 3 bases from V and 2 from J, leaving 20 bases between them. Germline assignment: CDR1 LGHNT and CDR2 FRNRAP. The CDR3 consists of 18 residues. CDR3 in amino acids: CASGFKPLYREGNQPQHF. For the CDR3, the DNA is TGTGCTAGTGGTTTCAAACCACTCTACAGGGAGGGCAATCAGCCCCAGCATTTT.